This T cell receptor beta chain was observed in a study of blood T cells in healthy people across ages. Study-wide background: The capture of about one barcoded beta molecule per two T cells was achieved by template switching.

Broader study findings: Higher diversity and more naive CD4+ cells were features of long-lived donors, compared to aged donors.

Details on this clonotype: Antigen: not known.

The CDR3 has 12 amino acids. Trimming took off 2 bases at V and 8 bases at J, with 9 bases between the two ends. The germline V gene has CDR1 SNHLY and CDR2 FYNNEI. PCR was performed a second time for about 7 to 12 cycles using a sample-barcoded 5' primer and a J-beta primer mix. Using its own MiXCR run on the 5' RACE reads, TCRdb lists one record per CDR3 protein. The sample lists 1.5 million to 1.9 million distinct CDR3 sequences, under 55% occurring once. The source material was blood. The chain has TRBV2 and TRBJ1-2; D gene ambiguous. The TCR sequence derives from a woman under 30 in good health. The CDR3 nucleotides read TGTGCCAGCAGTGAACGCAGAGCCGGCTACACCTTC. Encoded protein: CASSERRAGYTF.